Listed below are T cell receptor beta chains from one sample, sequenced in a study of blood T cell repertoires in COVID-19. Sequenced by immunoSEQ multiplex PCR; TCRdb stores in-frame clones only, minus some. The table lists about 81,000 clones, approximately 81% of them singletons. The sample consisted of peripheral blood. Every receptor here comes from a woman aged 65 to 85 with acute or convalescent COVID-19. CDR3s leave out the opening cysteine and the closing phenylalanine or tryptophan.

cdr3_aa: ASSPVGTGNTGELF
j_call: TRBJ2-2
v_call: TRBV5-5

cdr3_aa: ASSRESRGPTEAF
j_call: TRBJ1-1
v_call: TRBV18

cdr3_aa: ASSIVAGQGDYGYT
j_call: TRBJ1-2
v_call: TRBV19

cdr3_aa: ASSLWGQALRYGYT
j_call: TRBJ1-2
v_call: TRBV28

cdr3_aa: ASSQVLGPGAQPQH
j_call: TRBJ1-5
v_call: TRBV4-1

cdr3_aa: ASSQGGAYGYT
j_call: TRBJ1-2
v_call: TRBV3-1/TRBV3-2

cdr3_aa: ASSVGRLGPDTQY
j_call: TRBJ2-3
v_call: TRBV9

cdr3_aa: ASSRADRDENIQY
j_call: TRBJ2-4
v_call: TRBV6-2/TRBV6-3

cdr3_aa: ASSPRFRSGYNTGELF
j_call: TRBJ2-2
v_call: TRBV3-1/TRBV3-2

cdr3_aa: ASSHDPGEYGYT
j_call: TRBJ1-2
v_call: TRBV5-4

cdr3_aa: SVVSTGTALSEAF
j_call: TRBJ1-1
v_call: TRBV29-1

cdr3_aa: ASTRIGGAANEQF
j_call: TRBJ2-1
v_call: TRBV6-6

cdr3_aa: ASSVDSPSSGNTIY
j_call: TRBJ1-3
v_call: TRBV9

cdr3_aa: ASGGQGHEQF
j_call: TRBJ2-1
v_call: TRBV11-2

cdr3_aa: ASRRRVGQNYGYT
j_call: TRBJ1-2
v_call: TRBV6-5

cdr3_aa: ASSPGSGATDTQY
j_call: TRBJ2-3
v_call: TRBV4-1

cdr3_aa: AISSGGANEQF
j_call: TRBJ2-1
v_call: TRBV10-3

cdr3_aa: ASSSGQGAVREQF
j_call: TRBJ2-1
v_call: TRBV6-6

cdr3_aa: ASSKDILGTGNSPLH
j_call: TRBJ1-6
v_call: TRBV3-1/TRBV3-2

cdr3_aa: ARKPPRWQDLQDYGYT
j_call: TRBJ1-2
v_call: TRBV11-3

cdr3_aa: ASSLEGYLTDTQY
j_call: TRBJ2-3
v_call: TRBV5-6

cdr3_aa: ASSSASGGATNEQF
j_call: TRBJ2-1
v_call: TRBV5-1

cdr3_aa: ASSYETANNSPLH
j_call: TRBJ1-6
v_call: TRBV6-5

cdr3_aa: ASSFSRGSNTEAF
j_call: TRBJ1-1
v_call: TRBV27

cdr3_aa: ASSLVQGTYGYT
j_call: TRBJ1-2
v_call: TRBV5-1

cdr3_aa: ASTSGTVAKNIQY
j_call: TRBJ2-4
v_call: TRBV19